This T cell receptor beta chain was recovered during a study of regulatory T cells in long-lasting Graves disease. Study-level points and caveats: Repertoires from persistent disease leaned toward TRBV28, TRBJ1-2 and TRBJ2-5.

In regard to this clonotype: The antigen remains undetermined.

The sample's time point: newly diagnosed GD, antithyroid drugs for less than 3 months. PBMC RNA was the source of the TCR library. All patients originated from an endocrinology department located in Xi'an, China. There are 13 residues in the CDR3. V was trimmed by 6 bases and J by 2 bases, leaving 10 bases between them. Building of the TCR beta libraries involved iRepertoire HTBI primers and Arm-PCR of CDR3 regions. TCRdb re-called the multiplex PCR reads with MiXCR, one entry per CDR3 protein. The sample holds about 420,000 distinct CDR3 sequences, 16% seen once. These data also featured in a second study, about T cells in Graves' hyperthyroidism and ophthalmopathy. That paper states: The study excluded patients with uncontrolled infection, other autoimmune disease, pregnancy or lactation. HTBI primers were used for first-round RT-PCR of the TCR CDR3.

Specimen: peripheral blood mononuclear cells (PBMCs), collected at new diagnosis, from a patient treated with antithyroid drugs. The genes are TRBV12-3 or TRBV12-4 and TRBJ1-1; D uncertain. This sequence originates from a woman between 18 and 29 years old with Graves disease. The CDR3 is CASSAEFNTEAFF. The CDR3 nucleotides are TGTGCCAGCAGCGCAGAGTTTAACACTGAAGCTTTCTTT.